This T cell receptor beta chain was obtained from a study of beta chain features in type 1 diabetes. Study-level background: Regarding age, gender and cell yields, patients proved similar to healthy donors. Study-wide findings and caveats: Healthy donors had naive, central memory and Treg TCRB repertoires that appeared less similar than those seen among patients.

The authors reverse transcribed all of the isolated RNA, so sequencing captured expressed TCRB transcripts. Some clones are missing from TCRdb's copy, which holds only in-frame ones; the method was immunoSEQ multiplex PCR. The sample carries about 320,000 clones, 13% to 15% recorded once. This clone was counted only a few times. As yet, its antigen is unknown. Germline V gene data show CDR1 as SGDLS and CDR2 as YYNGEE. The CDR3 has 17 residues. Trimming left V 3 bases short and J 5 bases short, with 23 bases between. A CD45RO/CCR7/CD25/CD127/CD95/CD27 panel sorted naive, central memory, regulatory and stem cell-like memory CD4+ cells.

The specimen sequenced was central memory CD4+ T cells from blood. V and J are TRBV9 and TRBJ1-2, with D perhaps TRBD1 (6 bases). This sequence was found in a man under 40 in good health. CDR3 sequence reads: CASSDGHGGQNMYGYTF. The CDR3 nucleotides read TGTGCCAGCAGCGATGGTCATGGGGGACAAAATATGTATGGCTACACCTTC.